These T cell receptor beta chains were read from a single sample in a study of graft-versus-host responses after intestinal transplantation. For these receptors, no antigen is known. Sequenced by immunoSEQ multiplex PCR; TCRdb stores in-frame clones only, minus some. Among tens of thousands of clones listed, over 85% were seen once. The source was unstimulated CD4+ T cells sorted from spleen or lymph node cells, collected before intestinal transplant. These receptors were taken from a human donor who received an intestinal transplant. CDR3s include the opening cysteine and the closing phenylalanine or tryptophan. The order of the fields is D gene, J gene, clone size, V gene, CDR3 protein, CDR3 DNA. The D gene is left open where the match is weak. Only part of the rows carry a size: once, few, many, or a class if the clone is expanded.

TRBD2,TRBJ2-3,.,TRBV5-1,CASSFLGLAGGTDTQYF,TGCGCCAGCAGCTTCCTTGGACTAGCGGGAGGCACAGATACGCAGTATTTT
.,TRBJ1-4,.,TRBV5-1,CASSLIGQGVNEKLFF,TGCGCCAGCAGCTTAATCGGGCAGGGAGTTAATGAAAAACTGTTTTTT
TRBD2,TRBJ2-5,.,TRBV7-3,CASSPGLAGETQYF,TGTGCCAGCAGCCCGGGACTAGCGGGGGAGACCCAGTACTTC
TRBD2,TRBJ2-1,once,TRBV19,CASSRVVAGGYEQFF,TGTGCCAGTAGTCGCGTAGTAGCGGGAGGGTATGAGCAGTTCTTC
TRBD1,TRBJ1-2,.,TRBV15,CATSRLSPGQAFYGYTF,TGTGCCACCAGCAGACTTTCCCCTGGACAGGCTTTCTATGGCTACACCTTC
.,TRBJ1-2,.,TRBV6-6,CASSYTGTMDGYTF,TGTGCCAGCAGTTACACCGGGACAATGGATGGCTACACCTTC
TRBD2,TRBJ2-2,few,TRBV6-5,CASSRLAGNTGELFF,TGTGCCAGCAGTCGACTAGCGGGCAACACCGGGGAGCTGTTTTTT
.,TRBJ2-5,few,TRBV5-8,CASSLDQGGETQYF,TGTGCCAGCAGCTTGGATCAGGGTGGCGAGACCCAGTACTTC
.,TRBJ1-4,.,TRBV6-6,CASSPTDGLNEKLFF,TGTGCCAGCAGTCCCACCGACGGACTTAATGAAAAACTGTTTTTT
TRBD2,TRBJ2-7,.,TRBV11-2,CASSLSRAGEGEQYF,TGTGCCAGCAGCTTAAGTCGAGCGGGAGAGGGGGAGCAGTACTTC
.,TRBJ1-2,.,TRBV15,CATSREAGPNYGYTF,TGTGCCACCAGCAGAGAGGCGGGCCCTAACTATGGCTACACCTTC
TRBD2,TRBJ2-1,.,TRBV7-9,CASRWRGTAGEQFF,TGTGCCAGCAGATGGCGGGGGACTGCCGGGGAGCAGTTCTTC
TRBD1,TRBJ1-1,.,TRBV18,CASSPALPGQGAAEAFF,TGTGCCAGCTCACCCGCCTTACCGGGACAGGGGGCCGCTGAAGCTTTCTTT
.,TRBJ2-3,.,TRBV28,CASSLSQDGTDTQYF,TGTGCCAGCAGTTTGAGCCAGGATGGCACAGATACGCAGTATTTT
TRBD1,TRBJ2-7,.,TRBV11-2,CASSARQGSIAYEQYF,TGTGCCAGCAGCGCCCGACAGGGTAGTATAGCCTACGAGCAGTACTTC
.,TRBJ2-3,.,TRBV6-1,CASSVQRTTFTDTQYF,TGTGCCAGCAGTGTACAACGGACTACCTTCACAGATACGCAGTATTTT
TRBD1,TRBJ1-3,.,TRBV7-6,CASSLFRQGVSSGNTIYF,TGTGCCAGCAGCTTATTCCGACAGGGGGTTTCCTCTGGAAACACCATATATTTT
TRBD1,TRBJ1-2,.,TRBV6-5,CASSYDRVRGYTF,TGTGCCAGCAGTTACGACAGGGTTAGGGGCTACACCTTC
.,TRBJ1-4,.,TRBV27,CASYRPGTFATNEKLFF,TGTGCCAGCTACCGTCCCGGGACCTTCGCAACTAATGAAAAACTGTTTTTT
.,TRBJ2-5,.,TRBV9,CASSVSGDSQETQYF,TGTGCCAGCAGCGTAAGCGGGGACAGCCAAGAGACCCAGTACTTC
TRBD1,TRBJ2-2,few,TRBV5-1,CASSPGTGASGELFF,TGCGCCAGCAGCCCCGGGACAGGGGCTTCCGGGGAGCTGTTTTTT
TRBD1,TRBJ1-1,.,TRBV6-5,CASSPTGGPGFEAFF,TGTGCCAGCAGTCCCACAGGGGGCCCCGGTTTTGAAGCTTTCTTT
.,TRBJ1-5,.,TRBV21-1,CASSKTSELSNQPQHF,TGTGCCAGCAGCAAAACGTCTGAACTTAGCAATCAGCCCCAGCATTTT
.,TRBJ1-1,.,TRBV28,CASRTGSFVRGVDTEAFF,TGTGCCAGCAGGACAGGAAGTTTCGTTAGAGGGGTCGACACTGAAGCTTTCTTT
TRBD1,TRBJ1-1,.,TRBV5-1,CASSWTGNEAFF,TGCGCCAGCAGCTGGACAGGGAATGAAGCTTTCTTT
.,TRBJ1-3,.,TRBV6-5,CASSTGGVSGNTIYF,TGTGCCAGCAGTACCGGGGGGGTCTCTGGAAACACCATATATTTT
.,TRBJ2-7,.,TRBV28,CASSLRGRYEQYF,TGTGCCAGCAGTTTGCGGGGACGCTACGAGCAGTACTTC
.,TRBJ2-7,few,TRBV6-6,CASSYSKAYEQYF,TGTGCCAGCAGTTACTCGAAGGCTTACGAGCAGTACTTC
TRBD2,TRBJ2-3,.,TRBV6-1,CASRESGSHTDTQYF,TGCGCCAGCAGAGAGAGCGGGAGCCACACAGATACGCAGTATTTT
TRBD1,TRBJ1-2,.,TRBV2,CASSGGTGLYGYTF,TGTGCCAGCAGTGGCGGGACAGGTCTATATGGCTACACCTTC
.,TRBJ2-7,.,TRBV11-2,CASSPDSTYEQYF,TGTGCCAGCAGCCCCGACAGCACCTACGAGCAGTACTTC
.,TRBJ2-3,.,TRBV12-2,CASRLARAELDTQYF,TGTGCAAGTCGCTTAGCGCGGGCGGAGCTAGATACGCAGTATTTT